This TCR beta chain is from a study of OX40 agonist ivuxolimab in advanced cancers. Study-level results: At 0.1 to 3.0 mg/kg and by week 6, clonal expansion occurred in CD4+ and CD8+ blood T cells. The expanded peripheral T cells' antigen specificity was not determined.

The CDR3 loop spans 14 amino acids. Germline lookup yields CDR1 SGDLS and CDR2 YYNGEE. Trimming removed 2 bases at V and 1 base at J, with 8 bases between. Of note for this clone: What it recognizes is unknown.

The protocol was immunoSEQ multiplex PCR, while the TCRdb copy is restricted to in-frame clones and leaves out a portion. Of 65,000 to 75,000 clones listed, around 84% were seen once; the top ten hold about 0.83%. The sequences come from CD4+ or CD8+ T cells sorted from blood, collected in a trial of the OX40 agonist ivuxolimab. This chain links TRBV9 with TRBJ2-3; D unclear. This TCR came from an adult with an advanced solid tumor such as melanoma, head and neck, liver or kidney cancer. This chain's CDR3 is CASSVWDGTDTQYF. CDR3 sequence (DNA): TGTGCCAGCAGCGTCTGGGATGGCACAGATACGCAGTATTTT.